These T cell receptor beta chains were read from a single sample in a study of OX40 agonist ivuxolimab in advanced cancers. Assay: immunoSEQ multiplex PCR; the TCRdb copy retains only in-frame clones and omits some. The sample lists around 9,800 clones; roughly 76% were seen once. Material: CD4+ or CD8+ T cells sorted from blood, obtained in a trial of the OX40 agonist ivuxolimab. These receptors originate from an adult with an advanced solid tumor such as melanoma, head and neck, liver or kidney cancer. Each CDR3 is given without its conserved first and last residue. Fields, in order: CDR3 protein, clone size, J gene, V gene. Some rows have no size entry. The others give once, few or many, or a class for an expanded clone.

CDR3 protein: ASSYSKGLGETQY
clone size: -
J gene: TRBJ2-5
V gene: TRBV6-6

CDR3 protein: ASSGRGPHYGYT
clone size: few
J gene: TRBJ1-2
V gene: TRBV10-2

CDR3 protein: ASSRSGGATDTQY
clone size: -
J gene: TRBJ2-3
V gene: TRBV6-4

CDR3 protein: SAGKYEQY
clone size: few
J gene: TRBJ2-7
V gene: TRBV20-1

CDR3 protein: ASSQDRLAGATGELF
clone size: -
J gene: TRBJ2-2
V gene: TRBV4-3

CDR3 protein: ASSSGGGNTEAF
clone size: -
J gene: TRBJ1-1
V gene: TRBV5-1

CDR3 protein: ASSFSQVNEQF
clone size: -
J gene: TRBJ2-1
V gene: TRBV27

CDR3 protein: ASRRVWNTEAF
clone size: -
J gene: TRBJ1-1
V gene: TRBV2

CDR3 protein: ASSLTAPTGGTDTQY
clone size: -
J gene: TRBJ2-3
V gene: TRBV27

CDR3 protein: ASRDWLYTDTQY
clone size: -
J gene: TRBJ2-3
V gene: TRBV6-1

CDR3 protein: ASSLGAERGPLH
clone size: -
J gene: TRBJ1-6
V gene: TRBV27

CDR3 protein: ASSLFVSYEQY
clone size: -
J gene: TRBJ2-7
V gene: TRBV27

CDR3 protein: ASSDRTSGGEDEQF
clone size: large
J gene: TRBJ2-1
V gene: TRBV11-3

CDR3 protein: ASSSTGDTGELF
clone size: -
J gene: TRBJ2-2
V gene: TRBV5-1

CDR3 protein: ASSLGDTPGPGNTEAF
clone size: -
J gene: TRBJ1-1
V gene: TRBV7-6

CDR3 protein: ASSYGDRSTDTQY
clone size: -
J gene: TRBJ2-3
V gene: TRBV6-5

CDR3 protein: SDRSYGYT
clone size: -
J gene: TRBJ1-2
V gene: TRBV20-1

CDR3 protein: ASSLGRLTGVGGYT
clone size: -
J gene: TRBJ1-2
V gene: TRBV7-2

CDR3 protein: ASSGSGSRSKYETQY
clone size: once
J gene: -
V gene: TRBV2

CDR3 protein: ASAGTSGLNTGELF
clone size: once
J gene: TRBJ2-2
V gene: TRBV19

CDR3 protein: ASSFLGAAYEQY
clone size: -
J gene: TRBJ2-7
V gene: TRBV27

CDR3 protein: SEALNDRANGYT
clone size: -
J gene: TRBJ1-2
V gene: TRBV29-1

CDR3 protein: ASSRQGPQPQH
clone size: few
J gene: TRBJ1-5
V gene: TRBV19

CDR3 protein: ASTLQGGNTEAF
clone size: -
J gene: TRBJ1-1
V gene: TRBV19

CDR3 protein: ATSTGTGAYNEQF
clone size: -
J gene: TRBJ2-1
V gene: TRBV15

CDR3 protein: ASSLDMGPGAQETQY
clone size: once
J gene: TRBJ2-5
V gene: TRBV11-2

CDR3 protein: ASSVVAGAQETQY
clone size: -
J gene: TRBJ2-5
V gene: TRBV6-4

CDR3 protein: ASSLRGQDTQY
clone size: medium-sized
J gene: TRBJ2-3
V gene: TRBV7-2

CDR3 protein: ASSLATGSNYGYT
clone size: -
J gene: TRBJ1-2
V gene: TRBV7-2

CDR3 protein: ASSVHAGGELF
clone size: -
J gene: TRBJ2-2
V gene: TRBV9

CDR3 protein: ASSYYRDNEQF
clone size: once
J gene: TRBJ2-1
V gene: TRBV6-6

CDR3 protein: ASRSDRDYGYT
clone size: -
J gene: TRBJ1-2
V gene: TRBV6-1

CDR3 protein: ASSLEGLAGWNEQF
clone size: -
J gene: TRBJ2-1
V gene: TRBV7-8

CDR3 protein: ASSPSDGSQETQY
clone size: few
J gene: TRBJ2-5
V gene: TRBV4-2

CDR3 protein: ASSLYATGTGYYGYT
clone size: -
J gene: TRBJ1-2
V gene: TRBV28

CDR3 protein: ASSLGGSGNEQF
clone size: once
J gene: TRBJ2-1
V gene: TRBV27

CDR3 protein: ASSFDAGTEAF
clone size: -
J gene: TRBJ1-1
V gene: TRBV5-6

CDR3 protein: ASSFSYTEAF
clone size: -
J gene: TRBJ1-1
V gene: TRBV11-1

CDR3 protein: ATRTGGSYEQY
clone size: -
J gene: TRBJ2-7
V gene: TRBV28

CDR3 protein: ASSREEGANQPQH
clone size: few
J gene: TRBJ1-5
V gene: TRBV4-3

CDR3 protein: ASTLTGGNQPQH
clone size: -
J gene: TRBJ1-5
V gene: TRBV28

CDR3 protein: ASSIGGYEQY
clone size: few
J gene: TRBJ2-7
V gene: TRBV19

CDR3 protein: ASSSPGQGAYEQY
clone size: -
J gene: TRBJ2-7
V gene: TRBV11-2

CDR3 protein: AWSTQGRSTEAF
clone size: once
J gene: TRBJ1-1
V gene: TRBV30

CDR3 protein: ASSEFSGGGAYNEQF
clone size: -
J gene: TRBJ2-1
V gene: TRBV6-4

CDR3 protein: ASSLEAGIGTEAF
clone size: -
J gene: TRBJ1-1
V gene: TRBV5-5

CDR3 protein: ASTHRTLNTEAF
clone size: once
J gene: TRBJ1-1
V gene: TRBV19

CDR3 protein: ASNTGQGNTEAF
clone size: -
J gene: TRBJ1-1
V gene: TRBV5-1

CDR3 protein: ASSSLLAGLTYEQY
clone size: -
J gene: TRBJ2-7
V gene: TRBV28

CDR3 protein: ASGKPGQGNLAKNIQY
clone size: -
J gene: TRBJ2-4
V gene: TRBV2

CDR3 protein: ASSSIEEVWNQPQH
clone size: -
J gene: TRBJ1-5
V gene: TRBV7-9

CDR3 protein: ASSVDRDWDGYT
clone size: -
J gene: TRBJ1-2
V gene: TRBV9

CDR3 protein: ATSRDGQATDTQY
clone size: -
J gene: TRBJ2-3
V gene: TRBV15

CDR3 protein: ATGEEGTMNTEAF
clone size: -
J gene: TRBJ1-1
V gene: TRBV10-3

CDR3 protein: ASSLGHEQY
clone size: few
J gene: TRBJ2-7
V gene: TRBV5-6

CDR3 protein: ASSEPGQIYGYT
clone size: -
J gene: TRBJ1-2
V gene: TRBV9

CDR3 protein: ASSKGLFTDTQY
clone size: -
J gene: TRBJ2-3
V gene: TRBV7-2

CDR3 protein: ASSYGTGWNNSPLH
clone size: -
J gene: TRBJ1-6
V gene: TRBV11-2

CDR3 protein: ASSLNRAGGPPGTDTQY
clone size: -
J gene: TRBJ2-3
V gene: TRBV7-2